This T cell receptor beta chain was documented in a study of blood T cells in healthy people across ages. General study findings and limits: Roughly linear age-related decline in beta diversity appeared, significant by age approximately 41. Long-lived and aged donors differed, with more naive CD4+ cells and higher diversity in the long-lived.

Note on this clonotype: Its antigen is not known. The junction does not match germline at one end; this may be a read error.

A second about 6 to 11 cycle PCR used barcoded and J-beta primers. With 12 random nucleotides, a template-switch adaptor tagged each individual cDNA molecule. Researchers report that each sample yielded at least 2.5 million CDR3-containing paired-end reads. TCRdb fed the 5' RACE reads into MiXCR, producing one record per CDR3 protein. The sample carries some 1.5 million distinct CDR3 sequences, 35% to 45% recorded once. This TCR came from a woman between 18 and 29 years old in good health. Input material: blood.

CDR3 in DNA: TGTGCCAGCATTTACCTCGGGGGACCCTACGAGCAGTACTTC. It codes for CASIYLGGPYEQYF. J is TRBJ2-7 and V is TRBV6-2 or TRBV6-3, with D possibly being TRBD2 (6 bases). The CDR3 sequence is 14 residues long. The germline V gene has CDR1 MNHEY and CDR2 SVGEGT.